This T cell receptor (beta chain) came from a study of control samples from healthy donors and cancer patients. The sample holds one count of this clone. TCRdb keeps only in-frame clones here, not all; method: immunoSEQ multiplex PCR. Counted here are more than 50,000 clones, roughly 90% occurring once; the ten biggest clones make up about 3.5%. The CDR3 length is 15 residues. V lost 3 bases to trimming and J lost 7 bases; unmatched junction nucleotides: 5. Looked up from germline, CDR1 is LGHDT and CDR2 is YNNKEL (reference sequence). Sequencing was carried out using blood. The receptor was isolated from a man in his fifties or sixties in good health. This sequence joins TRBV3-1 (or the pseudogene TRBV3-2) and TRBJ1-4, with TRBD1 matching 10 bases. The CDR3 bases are TGTGCCAGCAGCCAGCCCGGGACAGGGGCTGAAAAACTGTTTTTT. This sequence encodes CASSQPGTGAEKLFF.